These 24 T cell receptor beta chains came from one sample sequenced in a study of T cell responses to AZD1222 COVID-19 vaccine (dated by TCRdb to 2020 to 2023). Libraries were constructed by the immunoSEQ multiplex PCR assay. This is the immuneACCESS table as TCRdb keeps it, with only in-frame sequences that have V and J called. A part of the clones is gone; compared with another copy, unresolved V genes explain less than half, and the rest is unexplained. In this sample the table shows under 110,000 clones, about 90% of which occur a single time. The ten largest clones take up about 17% of the sample. The meaning of the sample's time point label: baseline before first vaccination. Sequenced here: peripheral blood, sampled on day 0 of AZD1222 vaccination. All receptors come from an adult in good health.

Remarks on this clone: This sample also contains other DNA sequences that code for the same CDR3. This chain connects TRBV12-3 or TRBV12-4 to TRBJ1-5; maybe TRBD1 (5 bases). Trimming pared 6 bases from V and 1 base from J, leaving 7 bases between. This CDR3 is 13 amino acids long. The CDR3 DNA reads TGTGCCAGCAGCCGGGACAGCAATCAGCCCCAGCATTTT. The encoded protein is CASSRDSNQPQHF.

This rearrangement joins TRBV5-1 to TRBJ2-1; possible D gene TRBD2, 5 bases. V was shortened by 0 bases and J by 4 bases, with 11 bases between the two germline ends. The CDR3 totals 15 residues. From germline, CDR1 is SGHRS and CDR2 YFSETQ. CDR3 residues: CASSLGIATYNEQFF. Here the CDR3 DNA reads TGCGCCAGCAGCTTGGGGATAGCGACGTACAATGAGCAGTTCTTC.

The rearrangement uses TRBV21-1 and TRBJ2-1; no check of the table's D call, TRBD2, against the DNA was made. TRBV21-1 is a documented pseudogene. The CDR3 is 16 residues long. CDR3 nucleotide sequence: TGTGCCAGCAGCAAAGGGCGGGCTAGCGGTAGGAATGAGCAGTTCTTC. Translated: CASSKGRASGRNEQFF.

A few counts support this clone. The genes are TRBV18 and TRBJ2-2, with 8 bases identical to TRBD1. The germline CDR1 and CDR2 sequences are KGHSH and LQKENI. This CDR3 has 15 residues. Trimming cost V 3 bases and J 5 bases; bases outside gene matches: 5. This CDR3 reads CASSPDRGVTGELFF. The CDR3 DNA reads TGTGCCAGCTCACCCGACAGGGGTGTTACCGGGGAGCTGTTTTTT.

V is TRBV5-1 and J is TRBJ2-7, with unresolved D. This CDR3 contains 14 residues. Per germline, CDR1 SGHRS and CDR2 YFSETQ. V was shortened by 0 bases and J by 0 bases, with 7 bases between the two germline ends. The CDR3 sequence: CASSLAADSYEQYF. Here the CDR3 DNA reads TGCGCCAGCAGCTTGGCGGCGGACTCCTACGAGCAGTACTTC.

The genes are TRBV18 and TRBJ1-2, with D tentatively TRBD1 (6 bases). The germline V and J ends were trimmed by 1 base and 5 bases, with 14 bases remaining between them. CDR3 length: 15 amino acids. Looked up from germline, CDR1 is KGHSH and CDR2 is LQKENI. The CDR3: CASSPRSTQGYGYTF. The CDR3 coding sequence is TGTGCCAGCTCACCACGAAGCACCCAGGGGTATGGCTACACCTTC.

The chain joins TRBV14 to TRBJ2-3; TRBD2 matches at 13 bases. The CDR3 spans 17 residues. The germline V gene has CDR1 SGHDN and CDR2 FVKESK. V shed 3 bases and J 3 bases; nucleotides not matched to a gene: 6. The CDR3 nucleotides read TGTGCCAGCAGCCACCAATTACTAGCGGGAGGGACAGATACGCAGTATTTT. Protein: CASSHQLLAGGTDTQYF. Using reference TRBV14 and TRBJ2-3 for the parts outside the CDR3, the full variable domain is EAGVTQFPSHSVIEKGQTVTLRCDPISGHDNLYWYRRVMGKEIKFLLHFVKESKQDESGMPNNRFLAERTGGTYSTLKVQPAELEDSGVYFCASSHQLLAGGTDTQYFGPGTRLTVL.

CDR3 loop: CATSSETVQETQYF. The CDR3 DNA reads TGTGCCACCTCCTCCGAGACAGTCCAAGAGACCCAGTACTTC. The chain employs TRBV2 and TRBJ2-5; D may be TRBD1 (5 bases). CDR3 length: 14 amino acids. Trimming shortened V by 10 bases and J by 1 base, and 16 bases separated the two germline ends. Germline V gene lookup returns CDR1 SNHLY and CDR2 FYNNEI.

This clone appeared once. The chain recombines TRBV19 with TRBJ1-2, with D tentatively TRBD1 (5 bases). CDR3 length equals 14 residues. Per the germline V gene, CDR1 is LNHDA and CDR2 is SQIVND (reference sequence). V lost 3 bases and J lost 3, with 11 bases in between. CDR3 DNA sequence: TGTGCCAGTAGTATGAGGGGTTCGGACTATGGCTACACCTTC. This codes for CASSMRGSDYGYTF.

This clone was found once. The CDR3 DNA follows: TGTGCCAGCAGTTTAGCGGGAGCCGGGACAGGGGGGGATACGCAGTATTTT. It is translated as CASSLAGAGTGGDTQYF. This chain joins TRBV28 and TRBJ2-3; the match to TRBD1 covers 11 bases. CDR1 and CDR2 (germline): MDHEN, SYDVKM. The CDR3 extends over 17 amino acids. The trim removed 2 bases at V and 6 bases at J, leaving 10 bases unmatched.

The chain recombines TRBV19 with TRBJ1-3; the D is unclear. Germline V gives CDR1 LNHDA, CDR2 SQIVND (reference sequence). CDR3 length: 15 amino acids. Trimming shortened V by 3 bases and J by 0 bases, and 9 bases separated the two germline ends. Written as DNA, the CDR3 is TGTGCCAGTAGTATTAGTGAGAGCTCTGGAAACACCATATATTTT. Residues: CASSISESSGNTIYF. Using reference TRBV19 and TRBJ1-3 for the parts outside the CDR3, the full variable domain is DGGITQSPKYLFRKEGQNVTLSCEQNLNHDAMYWYRQDPGQGLRLIYYSQIVNDFQKGDIAEGYSVSREKKESFPLTVTSAQKNPTAFYLCASSISESSGNTIYFGEGSWLTVV.

J is TRBJ2-7 and V is TRBV28; 7 bases are a match to TRBD1. Germline CDR1 and CDR2: MDHEN and SYDVKM. CDR3 length: 14 amino acids. The V and J ends lost 5 bases and 2 bases, in that order; junction bases with no gene match: 6. The CDR3 sequence: CASSPGQNTYEQYF. In nucleotides, the CDR3 is TGTGCCAGCAGTCCGGGACAGAACACCTACGAGCAGTACTTC.

The V and J genes are TRBV6-5 and TRBJ1-1; D is unresolved. V gave up 2 bases and J gave up 0 bases, with 10 bases separating them. The CDR3 is made up of 15 amino acids. Germline V gene data show CDR1 as MNHEY and CDR2 as SVGAGI. The CDR3 nucleotides read TGTGCCAGCAGTTACCATCCGACGGTGAACACTGAAGCTTTCTTT. It specifies CASSYHPTVNTEAFF.

The chain uses TRBV3-1 (or the pseudogene TRBV3-2) and TRBJ2-7; 9 positions match TRBD2. The CDR3 contains 15 residues. Trimming took 4 bases from V and 1 from J; bases not matched to a gene: 5. Germline V lookup: CDR1 LGHDT, CDR2 YNNKEL (reference sequence). The CDR3 nucleotides read TGTGCCAGCAGCCTTAGCGGGAGCCGTTCCTACGAGCAGTACTTC. Its translation: CASSLSGSRSYEQYF.

The chain carries TRBV7-8 and TRBJ1-6; D perhaps matches TRBD1 (6 bases). Trimming stripped 4 bases from V and 7 bases from J, with 20 bases between. Germline V CDR1 and CDR2: SGHVS, FQNEAQ. The CDR3 sequence is 17 residues long. CDR3: CASSSRRTVGENSPLHF. The CDR3 DNA is TGTGCCAGCAGCTCTCGAAGGACAGTGGGGGAGAATTCACCCCTCCACTTT.

V is TRBV5-4 and J is TRBJ2-1, with D perhaps matching TRBD2 (6 bases). The CDR3 extends over 16 amino acids. V was shortened by 0 bases and J by 8 bases, with 18 bases between the two germline ends. Germline V gene lookup returns CDR1 SGHNT and CDR2 YYREEE (reference sequence). The CDR3 protein is CASSLGLAREGDEQFF. The CDR3 DNA is TGTGCCAGCAGCTTGGGTCTAGCGCGAGAAGGCGATGAGCAGTTCTTC.

The genes are TRBV28 and TRBJ2-7; 10 bases map to TRBD1. J lost 12 bases, V lost 6 bases, and 11 bases had no gene match. CDR1 and CDR2 from the germline V gene are MDHEN and SYDVKM. The CDR3 consists of 13 residues. CDR3 nucleotides: TGTGCCAGCAGCCGATCCGGGACAGGGGTTCGGTACTTC. Translation: CASSRSGTGVRYF.

The chain couples TRBV5-1 to TRBJ1-1; no reliable D call. The V and J ends lost 2 bases and 2 bases respectively, with 10 bases between them. The CDR3 is 14 residues long. CDR1 is SGHRS, CDR2 YFSETQ, per germline. The CDR3 region has the DNA TGCGCCAGCAGCTTATGGGGAATAAACACTGAAGCTTTCTTT. It specifies CASSLWGINTEAFF.

The chain recombines TRBV6-6 with TRBJ2-7, with D perhaps matching TRBD1 (6 bases). The CDR3 consists of 13 residues. In germline, CDR1 is MNHNY, CDR2 SVGAGI (reference sequence). V dropped 4 bases and J dropped 2 bases, with 9 bases sitting between them. CDR3 sequence: CASSLDSTYEQYF. The CDR3 DNA is TGTGCCAGCAGTTTGGACAGTACCTACGAGCAGTACTTC.

This sequence joins TRBV19 and TRBJ1-2, with D hard to call. This CDR3 has 14 amino acids. Germline lookup yields CDR1 LNHDA and CDR2 SQIVND (reference sequence). Trimming cost V 0 bases and J 7 bases, with 12 bases left between them. The CDR3 DNA is TGTGCCAGTAGTATAGAGGCGGAAAGGAGTGGCTACACCTTC. Translation: CASSIEAERSGYTF.

CDR3 protein: CASSLATTGELFF. The CDR3 coding sequence is TGCGCCAGCAGCTTGGCGACCACCGGGGAGCTGTTTTTT. The rearrangement links TRBV5-1 to TRBJ2-2; D call uncertain. The CDR3 is 13 residues long. The V gene's germline CDR1 is SGHRS and CDR2 YFSETQ. V was pared by 0 bases and J by 4 bases, with 4 bases between.

This chain connects TRBV15 to TRBJ1-3; weak D call: TRBD1 (5 bases). Germline V gene sequence: CDR1 LNHNV, CDR2 YYDKDF (reference sequence). The CDR3 has 15 amino acids. V lost 3 bases and J lost 4, with 13 bases in between. The CDR3 is CATSSWTLGGNTIYF. CDR3 nucleotides: TGTGCCACCAGCAGCTGGACATTGGGCGGAAACACCATATATTTT.

This clone has more than one count but fewer than ten. The chain carries TRBV19 and TRBJ2-6; TRBD1 matches 8 bases. CDR1 and CDR2 (germline): LNHDA, SQIVND (reference sequence). Trimming cost V 7 bases and J 1 base; bases outside gene matches: 6. The CDR3 sequence is 16 residues long. CDR3 region: CASTQGATSGANVLTF. CDR3 sequence (DNA): TGTGCCAGTACGCAGGGGGCAACATCTGGGGCCAACGTCCTGACTTTC.

This clone was recorded once. The V and J genes are TRBV7-2 and TRBJ1-2; 9 nucleotides match TRBD1. Trimming removed 2 bases from V and 2 bases from J; junction bases left unmatched: 12. CDR1 is SGHTA and CDR2 is FQGNSA in the germline V gene. CDR3 length equals 18 residues. Here the CDR3 DNA reads TGTGCCAGCAGCTTAAGAACCGGGACAGGGAATTCAAACTATGGCTACACCTTC. Amino acids: CASSLRTGTGNSNYGYTF.